These 32 T cell receptor beta chains were all obtained from the same sample, sequenced in a study of T cells in Graves' hyperthyroidism and ophthalmopathy (dated by TCRdb to about 2019). Library prep was done by multiplex PCR. The sequencer listed for this sample is Illumina HiSeq 2000. TCR beta CDR3 regions were amplified from RNA transcripts. For the first round of RT-PCR on the TCR CDR3, the HTBI primer set was used together with the Qiagen OneStep RT-PCR kit. The public reads were reprocessed in TCRdb via fastp at Q25 and MiXCR, keeping in-frame beta chains. A single entry per CDR3 protein holds the most common genes and DNA from its merged rows. This sample is represented by about 560,000 distinct CDR3 sequences; less than 15% of them were singletons. The ten largest account for over 11% of the sample. The sample was blood. These receptors came from a woman in her forties with Graves' hyperthyroidism.

This clonotype was observed a few times. The rearrangement uses TRBV30 and TRBJ2-7, with D hard to call. Looked up from germline, CDR1 is GTSNPN and CDR2 is SVGIG (reference sequence). Trimming pared 0 bases from V and 6 bases from J, leaving 9 bases between. The CDR3 totals 12 residues. The CDR3 is CAWSVLLSEQYF. As DNA, the CDR3 is TGTGCCTGGAGTGTACTGCTATCCGAGCAGTACTTC.

This clonotype has at least ten counts. The V call is TRBV12-3 or TRBV12-4, the J call TRBJ2-7, with 9 bases identical to TRBD1. After removal of 4 bases from V and 6 bases from J, the junction contained 4 bases not matched to a gene. The CDR3 length is 13 residues. CDR3 sequence: CASSSGQGIEQYF. The CDR3 DNA is TGTGCCAGCAGTTCGGGACAGGGTATCGAGCAGTACTTC.

This clonotype showed up many times. This rearrangement joins TRBV30 to TRBJ1-1; D uncertain. CDR3 length equals 12 residues. V dropped 4 bases and J dropped 1 base, with 7 bases sitting between them. Germline CDR1 reads GTSNPN; CDR2 reads SVGIG (reference sequence). Here the CDR3 DNA reads TGTGCCTGGACTAGACAGAACACTGAAGCTTTCTTT. Protein: CAWTRQNTEAFF.

V is TRBV7-3 and J is TRBJ2-1; 8 nucleotides align to TRBD1. The germline V gene encodes CDR1 SGHTA and CDR2 FQGTGA. V lost 4 bases, J lost 2 bases, and 7 bases stayed unmatched. The CDR3 has 16 residues. As DNA, the CDR3 is TGTGCCAGCAGCTACGGGGCGGACAGGGCCTACAATGAGCAGTTCTTC. It encodes CASSYGADRAYNEQFF.

This clonotype was recorded many times. The chain employs TRBV5-6 and TRBJ2-1; 7 bases map to TRBD1. The CDR3 runs 14 residues. Germline V gives CDR1 SGHDT, CDR2 YYEEEE. V gave up 3 bases and J gave up 3 bases; unmatched junction bases: 3. The CDR3: CASSWTGDYNEQFF. The CDR3 DNA reads TGTGCCAGCAGCTGGACAGGAGACTACAATGAGCAGTTCTTC.

This clonotype has at least ten counts. The chain combines TRBV20-1 with TRBJ2-3, with TRBD2 matching 9 bases. With 3 bases clipped from V and 8 bases from J, the junction kept 18 bases outside the gene matches. CDR1 DFQATT and CDR2 SNEGSKA come from the germline V gene (reference sequence). The CDR3 loop spans 17 amino acids. In nucleotides, the CDR3 is TGCAGTGCTAGCGGCCTAGCGGGAAATATGGGTCCCGCTACGCAGTATTTT. It codes for CSASGLAGNMGPATQYF.

The rearrangement joins TRBV27 to TRBJ2-5; no clear D. CDR3 size: 13 residues. In germline, CDR1 is MNHEY, CDR2 SMNVEV (reference sequence). V was cut by 5 bases and J by 3 bases, with 10 bases left in between. The CDR3 coding sequence is TGTGCCAGCAGTGGCGCACTCGAAGAGACCCAGTACTTC. It encodes CASSGALEETQYF.

This clonotype was counted ten times or more. The V gene is TRBV5-1, the J gene TRBJ1-1; weak D call: TRBD1 (5 bases). Trimming took off 0 bases at V and 1 base at J, with 16 bases between the two ends. Germline V gives CDR1 SGHRS, CDR2 YFSETQ. CDR3 length equals 17 residues. The CDR3 is CASSLAGGARSNTEAFF. In DNA form, the CDR3 reads TGCGCCAGCAGCTTGGCCGGGGGAGCCCGCTCGAACACTGAAGCTTTCTTT.

This clonotype has at least ten counts. The CDR3 DNA is TGTGCCAGCAGTTTATCCTTAACAGGGGGCTCCGGGGAGCTGTTTTTT. This translates into CASSLSLTGGSGELFF. The chain has TRBV28 and TRBJ2-2; 9 positions agree with TRBD1. The V gene end was trimmed by 1 base and the J gene end by 6 bases; junction bases not matched to a gene: 6. The CDR3 consists of 16 residues. CDR1 and CDR2 from the germline V gene are MDHEN and SYDVKM.

A few counts support this clonotype. The genes are TRBV10-1 and TRBJ1-2; D call uncertain. The CDR3 consists of 16 residues. Germline V gives CDR1 WNHNN, CDR2 SYGVQD (reference sequence). V dropped 7 bases and J dropped 2 bases, with 20 bases sitting between them. The CDR3 spells CASTQAVGFWNYGYTF. The CDR3 DNA reads as TGCGCCAGCACCCAGGCTGTAGGGTTTTGGAACTATGGCTACACCTTC.

This clonotype has ten or more counts. The genes are TRBV28 and TRBJ1-4, with D unclear. V lost 5 bases to trimming and J lost 7 bases, with 17 bases between them. Germline-derived CDR1 and CDR2 are MDHEN and SYDVKM. The CDR3 has 15 amino acids. In DNA, the CDR3 is TGTGCCAGCAGTGCTTTCCGGGCCCGGGGTGAAAAACTGTTTTTT. Its protein is CASSAFRARGEKLFF. The full variable domain, completed using reference TRBV28 and TRBJ1-4, is DVKVTQSSRYLVKRTGEKVFLECVQDMDHENMFWYRQDPGLGLRLIYFSYDVKMKEKGDIPEGYSVSREKKERFSLILESASTNQTSMYLCASSAFRARGEKLFFGSGTQLSVL.

This clonotype was counted ten times or more. The chain is built from TRBV20-1 and TRBJ2-3; D perhaps matches TRBD1 (5 bases). The CDR3 has 12 amino acids. In germline, CDR1 is DFQATT, CDR2 SNEGSKA (reference sequence). The germline V and J ends were trimmed by 4 bases and 2 bases, with 7 bases remaining between them. CDR3 residues: CSATGSTDTQYF. In DNA, the CDR3 is TGCAGTGCTACAGGGTCCACAGATACGCAGTATTTT.

This clonotype was picked up a small number of times. The genes are TRBV6-1 and TRBJ1-5; D gene ambiguous. The V gene's germline CDR1 is MNHNS and CDR2 SASEGT. The CDR3 is 13 amino acids. The ends were cut back, 1 base at V and 11 bases at J, with 12 bases in the middle. The CDR3 DNA follows: TGTGCCAGCAGTGAAGTTATTTTGTCGGCCCAGCATTTT. This sequence encodes CASSEVILSAQHF.

This clonotype showed up many times. The chain recombines TRBV2 with TRBJ2-2; 13 bases align to TRBD2. The CDR3 spans 14 residues. CDR1 is SNHLY, CDR2 FYNNEI, per germline. V shed 10 bases and J 6 bases; nucleotides not matched to a gene: 5. CDR3 in amino acids: CATLLAGGPGELFF. The CDR3 DNA sequence: TGTGCCACCCTACTAGCGGGAGGGCCCGGGGAGCTGTTTTTT.

This clonotype appeared many times. This chain links TRBV30 with TRBJ1-5; 7 bases map to TRBD1. The junction had 2 bases not matched to a gene; V was cut back by 1 base and J by 5 bases. Looked up from germline, CDR1 is GTSNPN and CDR2 is SVGIG (reference sequence). The CDR3 is made up of 13 amino acids. CDR3 sequence reads: CAWSGQGDQPQHF. The CDR3 nucleotides read TGTGCCTGGAGTGGACAGGGCGATCAGCCCCAGCATTTT.

To note about this clonotype: A much bigger clone sits one base away, suggesting this may be a read error. This chain connects TRBV25-1 to TRBJ2-7; D is possibly TRBD1 or TRBD2 (5 bases each). The CDR3 spans 12 residues. Trimming stripped 8 bases from V and 2 bases from J, with 10 bases between. Germline V gene sequence: CDR1 MGHDK, CDR2 SYGVNS. The CDR3 bases are TGTGCCAGCGGGCAGGGACCCTACGAGCAGTACTTC. Amino acids: CASGQGPYEQYF.

This clonotype showed up many times. V usage is TRBV2 and J usage is TRBJ2-5, with 12 bases matching TRBD1. The CDR3 spans 15 residues. Losses at the gene ends were 5 bases for V and 5 bases for J; bases not matched to a gene: 6. In germline, CDR1 is SNHLY, CDR2 FYNNEI. The CDR3 loop reads CASSYRDRGQETQYF. The CDR3 nucleotides read TGTGCCAGCAGTTACCGGGACAGGGGGCAGGAGACCCAGTACTTC. Looking up the rest from reference TRBV2 and TRBJ2-5 gives the full variable domain: EPEVTQTPSHQVTQMGQEVILRCVPISNHLYFYWYRQILGQKVEFLVSFYNNEISEKSEIFDDQFSVERPDGSNFTLKIRSTKLEDSAMYFCASSYRDRGQETQYFGPGTRLLVL.

This clonotype was counted a few times. For the CDR3, the DNA is TGTGCCAGCTCAGACTACAGCTATGGCTACACCTTC. Its protein product is CASSDYSYGYTF. The chain combines TRBV18 with TRBJ1-2; D call uncertain. The CDR3 has 12 amino acids. V lost 5 bases and J lost 4, with 8 bases in between. Germline CDR1 reads KGHSH; CDR2 reads LQKENI.

Many counts were recorded for this clonotype. The chain carries TRBV3-1 and TRBJ2-2; D might be TRBD2 (5 bases). The V gene's germline CDR1 is LGHDT and CDR2 YNNKEL (reference sequence). The CDR3 loop spans 15 amino acids. V dropped 4 bases and J dropped 1 base, with 10 bases sitting between them. The CDR3 coding sequence is TGTGCCAGCAGCCGTCGGAGCGGGAACACCGGGGAGCTGTTTTTT. Translated: CASSRRSGNTGELFF.

This clonotype occurred many times. The V gene is TRBV28, the J gene TRBJ1-2, with D possibly matching TRBD1 (6 bases). V was trimmed by 4 bases and J by 5 bases, leaving 17 bases between them. Germline V gene lookup returns CDR1 MDHEN and CDR2 SYDVKM. The CDR3 runs to 15 residues. CDR3 amino acids: CASSSIPGAGYGYTF. DNA for the CDR3: TGTGCCAGCAGTTCGATACCAGGGGCCGGGTATGGCTACACCTTC.

Many counts were recorded for this clonotype. The gene calls are TRBV5-1 and TRBJ2-7, with a tentative D call TRBD1 (5 bases). The ends were cut back, 0 bases at V and 4 bases at J, with 17 bases in the middle. Germline V lookup: CDR1 SGHRS, CDR2 YFSETQ. The CDR3 spans 16 residues. The CDR3 protein is CASSLDIQGMGYEQYF. CDR3 in DNA: TGCGCCAGCAGCTTGGACATTCAGGGTATGGGATACGAGCAGTACTTC.

This clonotype was seen a few times. The chain links TRBV7-2 to TRBJ2-7, with 7 bases fitting TRBD1. Germline V gene sequence: CDR1 SGHTA, CDR2 FQGNSA. Losses at the gene ends were 1 base for V and 7 bases for J; bases not matched to a gene: 4. This CDR3 is 13 amino acids long. CDR3 in DNA: TGTGCCAGCAGCTTAGAACAGGGGTTGGAGCAGTACTTC. Amino acids: CASSLEQGLEQYF.

V and J are TRBV20-1 and TRBJ1-5; tentatively, D is TRBD1 (6 bases). V lost 0 bases and J 3 bases, leaving 9 bases between the germline ends. The CDR3 contains 14 residues. Germline lookup yields CDR1 DFQATT and CDR2 SNEGSKA (reference sequence). The CDR3 DNA sequence: TGCAGTGCTAGAGACGACAGGCCCAATCAGCCCCAGCATTTT. As protein: CSARDDRPNQPQHF.

The V call is TRBV29-1, the J call TRBJ1-3; the D gene is possibly TRBD1 (5 bases). V lost 4 bases and J lost 3, with 10 bases in between. Germline V gene sequence: CDR1 SQVTM, CDR2 ANQGSEA. The CDR3 sequence is 13 residues long. Here the CDR3 reads CSVGQGYGNTIYF. CDR3 in DNA: TGCAGCGTTGGGCAGGGTTATGGAAACACCATATATTTT.

This clonotype has more than one count but fewer than ten. The CDR3 region is CSARSGTGGTETQYF. The CDR3 DNA follows: TGCAGTGCTAGATCTGGGACAGGGGGTACCGAGACCCAGTACTTC. The chain links TRBV20-1 to TRBJ2-5; TRBD1 agrees at 11 bases. The germline V gene has CDR1 DFQATT and CDR2 SNEGSKA (reference sequence). Unmatched junction bases numbered 7, after V lost 2 bases and J lost 5 bases. The CDR3 spans 15 residues.

This clonotype was seen repeatedly, ten times or more. The chain joins TRBV6-1 to TRBJ2-1; either TRBD1 or TRBD2 may fit D (5 bases each). CDR3 length equals 13 residues. CDR1 MNHNS and CDR2 SASEGT come from the germline V gene. Between the trimmed V and J ends, which lost 3 bases and 10 bases, there was a span of 13 bases. The CDR3 spells CASSDGAGWEQFF. CDR3 DNA: TGTGCCAGCAGTGACGGGGCCGGTTGGGAGCAGTTCTTC.

The chain uses TRBV6-1 and TRBJ2-3; TRBD2 matches 10 bases. The J segment lost 1 base and the V segment lost 2 bases, leaving 3 bases of the junction unmatched. This CDR3 region has 16 residues. CDR1 and CDR2 from the germline V gene are MNHNS and SASEGT. CDR3 in amino acids: CASSELAGVGTDTQYF. CDR3 coding DNA: TGTGCCAGCAGTGAACTAGCGGGAGTGGGCACAGATACGCAGTATTTT.

This clonotype was seen a few times. The V gene is TRBV9, the J gene TRBJ2-3; 9 nucleotides align to TRBD2. This CDR3 spans 16 amino acids. The germline V gene has CDR1 SGDLS and CDR2 YYNGEE. After removal of 4 bases from V and 2 bases from J, the junction contained 8 bases not matched to a gene. The CDR3 bases are TGTGCCAGCAGCAGGGCGGGAGGGAAGATCACAGATACGCAGTATTTT. Its protein product is CASSRAGGKITDTQYF.

The sample holds many counts of this clonotype. The CDR3, as DNA: TGTGCCAGCAGTTCCGGGACAACTGGAAACACCATATATTTT. As protein: CASSSGTTGNTIYF. The chain employs TRBV7-9 and TRBJ1-3; possibly TRBD1 for D (6 bases). V shed 6 bases and J shed 2 bases, with 11 bases lying between them. The CDR3 extends over 14 amino acids. The germline V gene encodes CDR1 SEHNR and CDR2 FQNEAQ (reference sequence).

The V and J genes are TRBV29-1 and TRBJ2-5; TRBD2 matches at 13 bases. Germline V gives CDR1 SQVTM, CDR2 ANQGSEA. After removal of 7 bases from V and 2 bases from J, the junction contained 1 base not matched to a gene. The CDR3 consists of 13 residues. CDR3 sequence (DNA): TGCAGCGGGACTAGCGGGAGTCAAGAGACCCAGTACTTC. This encodes CSGTSGSQETQYF. The full variable domain, its missing parts supplied by reference TRBV29-1 and TRBJ2-5, is SAVISQKPSRDICQRGTSLTIQCQVDSQVTMMFWYRQQPGQSLTLIATANQGSEATYESGFVIDKFPISRPNLTFSTLTVSNMSPEDSSIYLCSGTSGSQETQYFGPGTRLLVL.

Remarks on this clonotype: This sequence may be a read error, since a much larger clone differs from it by one base. The CDR3 does not end in the conserved phenylalanine or tryptophan, so this is likely a read error. The gene calls are TRBV5-5 and TRBJ1-1, with D unresolved. Trimming took off 4 bases at V and 0 bases at J, with 7 bases between the two ends. This CDR3 is 13 amino acids long. The germline V gene encodes CDR1 SGHKS and CDR2 YYEKEE (reference sequence). In DNA form, the CDR3 reads TGTGCCAGCAGCCACCTTTTGAACACTGAAGCTTTCTTA. Translation: CASSHLLNTEAFL.

The chain is built from TRBV20-1 and TRBJ2-7, with 7 nucleotides matching TRBD1. The germline CDR1 and CDR2 sequences are DFQATT and SNEGSKA (reference sequence). V was clipped by 2 bases and J by 3 bases; unmatched bases: 7. The CDR3 consists of 14 residues. Written as DNA, the CDR3 is TGCAGTGCTAGAAAACCGGGACAGCTCTACGAGCAGTACTTC. This encodes CSARKPGQLYEQYF.